The rows below give T cell receptor beta chains drawn from one sample of a study of CD8 T cells in ankylosing spondylitis. Each CDR3 protein is one row after TCRdb ran MiXCR on the 5' RACE reads. This sample has some 46,000 distinct CDR3 sequences; 8% to 13% occur once, and the top ten carry 1.3% to 1.5%. The material sequenced was blood, either unsorted or a sorted T cell fraction (not recorded which). Receptor source: a male donor with ankylosing spondylitis or in good health (not recorded which). Each CDR3 is given with its conserved first and last residue. A D gene is named only where the DNA matches it firmly. Rows give clone size only sometimes, using once, few, many, or a class for an expanded clone.

clone_size: many
v_call: TRBV6-1
j_call: TRBJ2-5
d_call: TRBD1
cdr3_nt: TGTGCCAGCAGTCCCATAGGGACAGCACAAGAGACCCAGTACTTC
cdr3_aa: CASSPIGTAQETQYF

clone_size: many
v_call: TRBV12-3/TRBV12-4
j_call: TRBJ2-7
d_call: TRBD1
cdr3_nt: TGTGCCAGCACCACGGGGACAGGCGGCCACGAGCAGTACTTC
cdr3_aa: CASTTGTGGHEQYF

clone_size: NA
v_call: TRBV11-2
j_call: TRBJ1-4
d_call: TRBD1
cdr3_nt: TGTGCCAGCAGCCGCAACAGGGGAACTAATGAAAAACTGTTTTTT
cdr3_aa: CASSRNRGTNEKLFF

clone_size: NA
v_call: TRBV10-3
j_call: TRBJ1-2
d_call: NA
cdr3_nt: TGTGCCATCAGTGAGTCAAACAGGGTTGGTTATGGCTACACCTTC
cdr3_aa: CAISESNRVGYGYTF

clone_size: NA
v_call: TRBV9
j_call: TRBJ2-1
d_call: NA
cdr3_nt: TGTGCCAGCAGCCCGGGGTTCACTTACAATGAGCAGTTCTTC
cdr3_aa: CASSPGFTYNEQFF

clone_size: once
v_call: TRBV14
j_call: TRBJ1-2
d_call: NA
cdr3_nt: TGTGCCAGCAGCCCCACAACTAACTATGGCTACACCTTC
cdr3_aa: CASSPTTNYGYTF

clone_size: NA
v_call: TRBV2
j_call: TRBJ2-7
d_call: TRBD1
cdr3_nt: TGTGCCACCCAGCTAAGCGGGACAGGGTCCTCCTACGAGCAGTACTTC
cdr3_aa: CATQLSGTGSSYEQYF

clone_size: many
v_call: TRBV5-1
j_call: TRBJ2-1
d_call: TRBD2
cdr3_nt: TGCGCCAGCAGCTCTGGACTAGCGGACAATGAGCAGTTCTTC
cdr3_aa: CASSSGLADNEQFF

clone_size: many
v_call: TRBV3-1
j_call: TRBJ2-7
d_call: NA
cdr3_nt: TGTGCCAGCAGCCAAGATTCCACGGTTGGGGGAGAGCAGTACTTC
cdr3_aa: CASSQDSTVGGEQYF

clone_size: NA
v_call: TRBV29-1
j_call: TRBJ2-7
d_call: TRBD1
cdr3_nt: TGCAGCGCTTCGCTGGGACAGGGGGCCCACGAGCAGTACTTC
cdr3_aa: CSASLGQGAHEQYF

clone_size: many
v_call: TRBV7-2
j_call: TRBJ2-3
d_call: NA
cdr3_nt: TGTGCCAGCAGCTTTACTTTGGGGGTAGGCACAGATACGCAGTATTTT
cdr3_aa: CASSFTLGVGTDTQYF

clone_size: many
v_call: TRBV12-3/TRBV12-4
j_call: TRBJ2-5
d_call: TRBD2
cdr3_nt: TGTGCCAGCAGTCTAGCGGGGGAACAAGAGACCCAGTACTTC
cdr3_aa: CASSLAGEQETQYF

clone_size: many
v_call: TRBV10-3
j_call: TRBJ2-5
d_call: NA
cdr3_nt: TGTGCCATCAGTGAGGCAGCCTCAGAGACCCAGTACTTC
cdr3_aa: CAISEAASETQYF

clone_size: NA
v_call: TRBV4-2
j_call: TRBJ2-2
d_call: NA
cdr3_nt: TGTGCCAGCAGCCCCGACAGTACGATCACCGGGGAGCTGTTTTTT
cdr3_aa: CASSPDSTITGELFF

clone_size: many
v_call: TRBV6-1
j_call: TRBJ2-3
d_call: NA
cdr3_nt: TGTGCCAGCAGTGAGATCACAGATACGCAGTATTTT
cdr3_aa: CASSEITDTQYF

clone_size: few
v_call: TRBV29-1
j_call: TRBJ2-2
d_call: NA
cdr3_nt: TGCAGCGTTGAAGATGCTGGTCCCACCGGGGAGCTGTTTTTT
cdr3_aa: CSVEDAGPTGELFF

clone_size: NA
v_call: TRBV5-1
j_call: TRBJ2-3
d_call: NA
cdr3_nt: TGCGCCAGCAGCTTGATCAGGGCCAGCACAGATACGCAGTATTTT
cdr3_aa: CASSLIRASTDTQYF

clone_size: many
v_call: TRBV9
j_call: TRBJ2-4
d_call: NA
cdr3_nt: TGTGCCAGCAGCGTAGCTAATACAATCGGGTCAGGCATTAAAAACATTCAGTACTTC
cdr3_aa: CASSVANTIGSGIKNIQYF

clone_size: many
v_call: TRBV10-3
j_call: TRBJ2-1
d_call: TRBD1
cdr3_nt: TGTGCCATCAGTAGGGACAGGGCCAACAATGAGCAGTTCTTC
cdr3_aa: CAISRDRANNEQFF

clone_size: many
v_call: TRBV7-8
j_call: TRBJ1-1
d_call: NA
cdr3_nt: TGTGCCAGCAGCTTAGCTGTGGGCGGCACTGAAGCTTTCTTT
cdr3_aa: CASSLAVGGTEAFF

clone_size: many
v_call: TRBV12-3/TRBV12-4
j_call: TRBJ1-5
d_call: TRBD1
cdr3_nt: TGTGCCAGCAGTTTTGCGCAGGGGGCTGGTCAGCCCCAGCATTTT
cdr3_aa: CASSFAQGAGQPQHF

clone_size: many
v_call: TRBV3-1
j_call: TRBJ2-1
d_call: NA
cdr3_nt: TGTGCCAGCAGCCAGGTACGGGTCCCTTGGACCTACAATGAGCAGTTCTTC
cdr3_aa: CASSQVRVPWTYNEQFF

clone_size: many
v_call: TRBV7-2
j_call: TRBJ1-3
d_call: NA
cdr3_nt: TGTGCCAGCAGCTTAGAGGCAGGGGTCGTAGGCACCATATATTTT
cdr3_aa: CASSLEAGVVGTIYF

clone_size: many
v_call: TRBV12-3/TRBV12-4
j_call: TRBJ2-1
d_call: NA
cdr3_nt: TGTGCCAGCAGTTTTAGGAGCTCCTACAATGAGCAGTTCTTC
cdr3_aa: CASSFRSSYNEQFF

clone_size: few
v_call: TRBV5-1
j_call: TRBJ2-5
d_call: TRBD1
cdr3_nt: TGCGCCAGCAGCTTACGGACAGGGGGCCAAGAGACCCAGTACTTC
cdr3_aa: CASSLRTGGQETQYF

clone_size: NA
v_call: TRBV18
j_call: TRBJ2-7
d_call: TRBD2
cdr3_nt: TGTGCCAGCTCACCATTCAATGCGGGGGGGCCAAACGAGCAGTACTTC
cdr3_aa: CASSPFNAGGPNEQYF

clone_size: many
v_call: TRBV6-1
j_call: TRBJ1-1
d_call: TRBD1
cdr3_nt: TGTGCCAGCAGAAGTCAAACAGGGGGAGTCACTGAAGCTTTCTTT
cdr3_aa: CASRSQTGGVTEAFF

clone_size: many
v_call: TRBV12-3/TRBV12-4
j_call: TRBJ2-2
d_call: NA
cdr3_nt: TGTGCCAGCAGTTTGGGCCCGTCGGGCACCGGGGAGCTGTTTTTT
cdr3_aa: CASSLGPSGTGELFF

clone_size: many
v_call: TRBV5-1
j_call: TRBJ2-5
d_call: NA
cdr3_nt: TGCGCCAGCAGCTTGGTGGCATCTCAAGAGACCCAGTACTTC
cdr3_aa: CASSLVASQETQYF

clone_size: many
v_call: TRBV29-1
j_call: TRBJ2-6
d_call: NA
cdr3_nt: TGCAGCGTTGCAGGGAACTCTGGGGCCAACGTCCTGACTTTC
cdr3_aa: CSVAGNSGANVLTF

clone_size: many
v_call: TRBV12-3/TRBV12-4
j_call: TRBJ2-5
d_call: NA
cdr3_nt: TGTGCCAGCAGCCTGGGGGGCCACGTAGAGACCCAGTACTTC
cdr3_aa: CASSLGGHVETQYF

clone_size: many
v_call: TRBV5-1
j_call: TRBJ1-1
d_call: TRBD1
cdr3_nt: TGCGCCAGCAGCCAGGACAGGGTACGGGTGAACACTGAAGCTTTCTTT
cdr3_aa: CASSQDRVRVNTEAFF

clone_size: few
v_call: TRBV25-1
j_call: TRBJ2-7
d_call: NA
cdr3_nt: TGTGCCAGTGAAGCCGGGACGACGAACGAGCAGTACTTC
cdr3_aa: CASEAGTTNEQYF

clone_size: few
v_call: TRBV3-1
j_call: TRBJ1-2
d_call: NA
cdr3_nt: TGTGCCAGCAGCCCTACAATAGACGGAGGCTATGGCTACACCTTC
cdr3_aa: CASSPTIDGGYGYTF

clone_size: many
v_call: TRBV3-1
j_call: TRBJ1-2
d_call: NA
cdr3_nt: TGTGCCAGCAGCCAAGAGGCGGTGGGCGGTGACTATGGCTACACCTTC
cdr3_aa: CASSQEAVGGDYGYTF

clone_size: many
v_call: TRBV5-1
j_call: TRBJ1-2
d_call: NA
cdr3_nt: TGCGCCAGCAGCTTGGACGGTTCGAGTGGCTACACCTTC
cdr3_aa: CASSLDGSSGYTF

clone_size: NA
v_call: TRBV2
j_call: TRBJ1-1
d_call: NA
cdr3_nt: TGTGCCAGCAGTGCGGACAAGAACACTGAAGCTTTCTTT
cdr3_aa: CASSADKNTEAFF

clone_size: many
v_call: TRBV29-1
j_call: TRBJ1-1
d_call: NA
cdr3_nt: TGCAGCGTCCCGACACTGAACACTGAAGCTTTCTTT
cdr3_aa: CSVPTLNTEAFF

clone_size: many
v_call: TRBV25-1
j_call: TRBJ2-7
d_call: NA
cdr3_nt: TGTGCCAGCAGTGTCACCCTGGGTGAGCAGTACTTC
cdr3_aa: CASSVTLGEQYF

clone_size: many
v_call: TRBV5-1
j_call: TRBJ2-1
d_call: NA
cdr3_nt: TGCGCCAGGAGCGGGTGCGGCTTACATGAGCAGTTCTTC
cdr3_aa: CARSGCGLHEQFF

clone_size: many
v_call: TRBV12-3/TRBV12-4
j_call: TRBJ2-1
d_call: NA
cdr3_nt: TGTGCCAGCAGTTTAGGGGGCAGGGTACAGTTCTTC
cdr3_aa: CASSLGGRVQFF